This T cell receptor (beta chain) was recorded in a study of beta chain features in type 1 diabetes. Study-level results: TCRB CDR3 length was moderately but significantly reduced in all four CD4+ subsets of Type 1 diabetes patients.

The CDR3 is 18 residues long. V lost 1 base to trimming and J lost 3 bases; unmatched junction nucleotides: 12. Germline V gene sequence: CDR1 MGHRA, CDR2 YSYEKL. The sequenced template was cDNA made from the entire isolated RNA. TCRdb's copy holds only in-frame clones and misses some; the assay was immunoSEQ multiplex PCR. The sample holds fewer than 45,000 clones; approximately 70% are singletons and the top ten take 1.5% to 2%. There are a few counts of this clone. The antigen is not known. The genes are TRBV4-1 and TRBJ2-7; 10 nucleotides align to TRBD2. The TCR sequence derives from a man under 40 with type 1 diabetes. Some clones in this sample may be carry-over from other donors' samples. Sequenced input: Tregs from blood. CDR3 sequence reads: CASSQVWLAGDYVYEQYF. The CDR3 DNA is TGCGCCAGCAGCCAAGTATGGCTAGCGGGGGATTACGTCTACGAGCAGTACTTC.